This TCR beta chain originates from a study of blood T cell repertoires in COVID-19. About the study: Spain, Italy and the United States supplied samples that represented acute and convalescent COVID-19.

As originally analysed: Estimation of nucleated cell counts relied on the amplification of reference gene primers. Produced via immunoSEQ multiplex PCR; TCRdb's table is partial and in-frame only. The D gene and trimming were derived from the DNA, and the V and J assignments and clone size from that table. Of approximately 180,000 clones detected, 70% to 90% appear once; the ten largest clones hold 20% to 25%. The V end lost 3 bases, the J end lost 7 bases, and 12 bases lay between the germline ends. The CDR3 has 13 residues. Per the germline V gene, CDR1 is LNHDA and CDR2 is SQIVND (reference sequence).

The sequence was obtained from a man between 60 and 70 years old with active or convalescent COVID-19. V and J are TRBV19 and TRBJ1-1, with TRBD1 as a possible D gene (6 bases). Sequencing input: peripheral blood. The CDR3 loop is CASSIQGRVEAFF. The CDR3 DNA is TGTGCCAGTAGTATCCAGGGGCGGGTTGAAGCTTTCTTT.